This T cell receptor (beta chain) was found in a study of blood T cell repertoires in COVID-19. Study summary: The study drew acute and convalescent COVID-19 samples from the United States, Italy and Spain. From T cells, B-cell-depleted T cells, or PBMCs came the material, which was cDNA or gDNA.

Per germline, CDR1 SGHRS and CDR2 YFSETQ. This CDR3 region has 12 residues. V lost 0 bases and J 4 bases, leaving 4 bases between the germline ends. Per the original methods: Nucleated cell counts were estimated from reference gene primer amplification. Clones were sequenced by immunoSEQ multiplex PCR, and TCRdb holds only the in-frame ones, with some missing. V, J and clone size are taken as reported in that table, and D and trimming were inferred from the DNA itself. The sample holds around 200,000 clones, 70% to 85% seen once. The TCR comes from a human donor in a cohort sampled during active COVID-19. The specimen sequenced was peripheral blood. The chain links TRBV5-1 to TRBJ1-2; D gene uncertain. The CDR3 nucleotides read TGCGCCAGCAGCTTGGGGAGCTATGGCTACACCTTC. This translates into CASSLGSYGYTF.